The present TCR beta chain was sequenced within a study of blood T cells in healthy people across ages. PBMCs numbering at least 6.5 million were isolated per sample. The extraction recovered at least 5.5 micrograms of total RNA per sample. The use of a sample-barcoded 5' primer and a J-beta primer mix characterized a second PCR of roughly 6 to 11 cycles. A tag from a template-switch adaptor with 12 random nucleotides marked each cDNA molecule. CDR3-containing paired-end reads numbered at least 3 million in each sample. One entry per CDR3 protein, called by TCRdb with MiXCR from the 5' RACE reads. The sample yields around 800,000 distinct CDR3 sequences, 50% to 65% seen once. CDR3 size: 13 residues. Germline V gene lookup returns CDR1 SGHVS and CDR2 FNYEAQ. Between the trimmed V and J ends, which lost 5 bases and 13 bases, there was a span of 18 bases.

Sample: blood. The TCR sequence derives from an elderly man in good health. V is TRBV7-6 and J is TRBJ2-4; perhaps TRBD1 as D (6 bases). The CDR3 bases are TGTGCCAGCAGCCCATTTCAGGGGAAAGAGCAGTACTTC. The encoded protein is CASSPFQGKEQYF.